The 13 T cell receptor beta chains below come from one sample, sequenced in a study of cytomegalovirus exposure and HLA in healthy donors (TCRdb year 2017). Libraries were built with the immunoSEQ multiplex PCR assay. For the multiplex PCR, a mixture combining 60 forward primers for TCR Vbeta segments and 13 reverse primers for TCR Jbeta segments was used. TCRdb's version of the immuneACCESS table is confined to in-frame rearrangements and falls short of the full clone set. An unresolved V gene accounts for under half of the shortfall where checked; the remainder is of unknown origin. The sample includes some 100,000 clones, with 77% observed a single time. The ten biggest clones cover around 4.9% of the sample. Input material: PBMCs. Receptors originate from a man in his forties or fifties in good health and CMV-seropositive.

The rearrangement uses TRBV2 and TRBJ2-7; TRBD1 matches 7 bases. Trimming removed 3 bases from V and 3 bases from J; junction bases left unmatched: 5. The germline V gene encodes CDR1 SNHLY and CDR2 FYNNEI. The length of the CDR3 is 14 residues. CDR3 loop: CASSDRGNYYEQYF. The CDR3 DNA follows: TGTGCCAGCAGTGACAGGGGGAACTACTACGAGCAGTACTTC.

The chain joins TRBV13 to TRBJ2-5; D remains ambiguous. V lost 1 base and J lost 6, with 6 bases in between. The CDR3 is 12 amino acids. CDR1 is PRHDT and CDR2 is FYEKMQ in the germline V gene (reference sequence). In nucleotides, the CDR3 is TGTGCCAGCAGCTTAGATTCCAAGACCCAGTACTTC. It encodes CASSLDSKTQYF. Full variable domain (outside the CDR3, taken from reference TRBV13 and TRBJ2-5): AAGVIQSPRHLIKEKRETATLKCYPIPRHDTVYWYQQGPGQDPQFLISFYEKMQSDKGSIPDRFSAQQFSDYHSELNMSSLELGDSALYFCASSLDSKTQYFGPGTRLLVL.

V gene TRBV5-1 combines with J gene TRBJ2-1; 7 bases line up with TRBD2. Trimming cost V 0 bases and J 6 bases; bases outside gene matches: 6. This CDR3 region has 15 residues. In germline, CDR1 is SGHRS, CDR2 YFSETQ. The CDR3 loop reads CASSLAVAGLNEQFF. Written as DNA, the CDR3 is TGCGCCAGCAGCTTGGCGGTAGCGGGCCTCAATGAGCAGTTCTTC.

This chain connects TRBV6-1 to TRBJ1-6; D is perhaps TRBD1 (5 bases). Germline assignment: CDR1 MNHNS and CDR2 SASEGT. The CDR3 extends over 13 amino acids. Trimming shortened V by 6 bases and J by 8 bases, and 11 bases separated the two germline ends. The CDR3 nucleotides read TGTGCCAGCAGGGGGGGTACGGATTCACCCCTCCACTTT. It encodes CASRGGTDSPLHF.

The genes are TRBV6-6 and TRBJ2-5; the D gene is possibly TRBD1 (6 bases). CDR1 is MNHNY and CDR2 is SVGAGI in the germline V gene (reference sequence). The V end was cut by 5 bases, the J end by 1 base, with 8 bases between. The length of the CDR3 is 13 residues. This CDR3 reads CASSPDSQETQYF. CDR3 coding DNA: TGTGCCAGCAGTCCGGACAGCCAAGAGACCCAGTACTTC.

This clone was observed a single time. CDR3 coding DNA: TGTGCCAGCAGTTTAGGGGCAAGGAGCTTCGGGGGGGGAAAACTGTTTTTT. It translates to CASSLGARSFGGGKLFF. The chain joins TRBV27 to TRBJ1-4; D is possibly TRBD1 (5 bases). There are 17 residues in the CDR3. Germline CDR1 and CDR2: MNHEY and SMNVEV (reference sequence). Trimming took 2 bases from V and 10 from J, leaving 23 bases between them.

V and J are TRBV4-2 and TRBJ2-5; weak D call: TRBD1 (5 bases). CDR1 and CDR2 from the germline V gene are LGHNA and YNFKEQ. V gave up 5 bases and J gave up 2 bases, with 12 bases separating them. The CDR3 spans 14 residues. This chain's CDR3 is CASSFRTPQETQYF. CDR3 nucleotides: TGTGCCAGCAGCTTCCGGACACCTCAAGAGACCCAGTACTTC.

A few counts support this clone. The chain couples TRBV5-1 to TRBJ1-2; D is perhaps TRBD1 (5 bases). The CDR3 is made up of 14 amino acids. Germline V lookup: CDR1 SGHRS, CDR2 YFSETQ. Trimming cost V 0 bases and J 3 bases, with 9 bases left between them. The CDR3 DNA reads as TGCGCCAGCAGCTTGGGTGACAGAGACTATGGCTACACCTTC. This sequence encodes CASSLGDRDYGYTF.

This chain links TRBV5-6 with TRBJ2-3; 8 nucleotides match TRBD2. The V and J ends lost 2 bases and 2 bases, in that order; junction bases with no gene match: 7. The CDR3 length is 16 residues. The germline V gene has CDR1 SGHDT and CDR2 YYEEEE. CDR3 residues: CASSLIGTRFTDTQYF. The CDR3, as DNA: TGTGCCAGCAGCTTAATCGGGACTAGGTTCACAGATACGCAGTATTTT.

The J gene is TRBJ2-5, the V gene TRBV5-8; a possible D gene is TRBD1 (6 bases). Germline loops: CDR1 SGHTS, CDR2 YDEGEE. This CDR3 spans 12 amino acids. V shed 7 bases and J shed 5 bases, with 12 bases lying between them. DNA of the CDR3: TGTGCCAGCCACCGACAGGCCGAGACCCAGTACTTC. Translated: CASHRQAETQYF.

The chain has TRBV16 and TRBJ1-5, with TRBD1 as a possible D gene (6 bases). The CDR3 sequence is 16 residues long. Trimming took 2 bases from V and 10 from J, leaving 21 bases between them. Germline V CDR1 and CDR2: KGHSY, FQNENV. CDR3 nucleotides: TGTGCCAGCAGCCAAAAGGGAGCGCCAGGGGCGATCCCCCAGCATTTT. Encoded protein: CASSQKGAPGAIPQHF. The full variable domain, rest sourced from reference TRBV16 and TRBJ1-5, is GEEVAQTPKHLVRGEGQKAKLYCAPIKGHSYVFWYQQVLKNEFKFLISFQNENVFDETGMPKERFSAKCLPNSPCSLEIQATKLEDSAVYFCASSQKGAPGAIPQHFGDGTRLSIL.

This clone was found once. This sequence joins TRBV4-2 and TRBJ2-5; a possible D gene is TRBD2 (5 bases). The DNA end favors TRBJ2-7, so the J call may be wrong. The V gene's germline CDR1 is LGHNA and CDR2 YNFKEQ. This CDR3 has 13 amino acids. CDR3 nucleotides: TGTGCCAGCAGCCAAGGGCGGGTCAACGAGCAGTACTTC. Its protein is CASSQGRVNEQYF.

The chain employs TRBV6-5 and TRBJ2-2; D gene unclear. This CDR3 contains 14 residues. Germline CDR1 MNHEY, CDR2 SVGAGI. Trimming took 0 bases from V and 5 from J, leaving 7 bases between them. CDR3: CASSYSKTTGELFF. CDR3 bases: TGTGCCAGCAGTTACTCGAAGACAACCGGGGAGCTGTTTTTT.